This TCR beta chain was sequenced for a study of Ad26.COV2.S vaccination and SARS-CoV-2 variants. Study details: Administration of Ad26.COV2.S was intramuscular, either once or twice 56 days apart. Study-wide results and limits: For non-spike TCRs, breadth in vaccine recipients resembled that in placebo recipients. In vaccinated individuals, spike-specific CD8+ and CD4+ T cell responses reportedly displayed substantial breadth. Vaccine recipients posted higher spike-specific TCR breadth than their placebo counterparts.

Only in-frame clones appear in the TCRdb table, and some are missing; sequencing was by immunoSEQ multiplex PCR. The data contain a few hundred thousand clones, more than 80% of them singletons. Noted treatment: 19 received Ad26.COV2.S at low or high dose, single or two shots; 5 received placebo; per-sample allocation not given. Day 63 after the first vaccine or placebo injection was the time point for sampling. As regards this clone: Its specificity is unknown.

The CDR3 runs to 16 residues. The V and J genes are TRBV21-1 and TRBJ2-5; the DNA was not used to check the table's D call, TRBD2. TRBV21-1 corresponds to a pseudogene. The sequence was collected from a person aged 18-65 years who received the Ad26.COV2.S COVID-19 vaccine or a placebo. Sequenced here: peripheral blood, sampled in a trial of Ad26.COV2.S vaccine versus placebo. CDR3 amino acids: CASSKGRLTPQETQYF. The CDR3 region has the DNA TGTGCCAGCAGCAAAGGCCGATTGACTCCCCAAGAGACCCAGTACTTC.